This T cell receptor (beta chain) was captured in a study of blood T cells in healthy people across ages. A sample-barcoded 5' primer and a J-beta primer mix were used in a second PCR of roughly 7 to 12 cycles. A single record per CDR3 protein comes from TCRdb applying MiXCR to the 5' RACE reads. Of around 700,000 distinct CDR3 sequences listed, approximately 25% are singletons. In its sample, this clonotype was seen once. These data were also filed under a second study, of T cells of mothers and their children.

The receptor was derived from a boy between 5 and 17 years old in good health. The sample consisted of blood.

CDR3: CASSSYREMNTEAFF. Here the CDR3 DNA reads TGTGCCAGCAGTTCTTACAGGGAAATGAACACTGAAGCTTTCTTT. This rearrangement joins TRBV28 to TRBJ1-1; tentative D call: TRBD1 (6 bases). Germline CDR1 reads MDHEN; CDR2 reads SYDVKM. The CDR3 has 15 residues. V was trimmed by 4 bases and J by 0 bases, leaving 12 bases between them.